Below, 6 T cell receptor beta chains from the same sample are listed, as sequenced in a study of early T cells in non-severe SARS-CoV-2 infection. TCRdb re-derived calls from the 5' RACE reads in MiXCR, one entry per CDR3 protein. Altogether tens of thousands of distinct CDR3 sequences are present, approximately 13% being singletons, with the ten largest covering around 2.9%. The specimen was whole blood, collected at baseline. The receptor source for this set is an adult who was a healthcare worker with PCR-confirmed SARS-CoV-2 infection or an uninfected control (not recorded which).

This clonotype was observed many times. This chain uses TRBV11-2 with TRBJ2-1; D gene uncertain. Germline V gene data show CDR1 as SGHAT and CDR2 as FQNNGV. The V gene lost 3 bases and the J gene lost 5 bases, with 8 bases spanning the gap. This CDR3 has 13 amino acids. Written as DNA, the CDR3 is TGTGCCAGCAGCTTCGGCAGTAACAATGAGCAGTTCTTC. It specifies CASSFGSNNEQFF.

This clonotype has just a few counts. The CDR3 nucleotides read TGTGCCAGCAGCTGGACTTTCTCTGGAAACACCATATATTTT. This sequence encodes CASSWTFSGNTIYF. The gene calls are TRBV7-8 and TRBJ1-3, with D hard to call. The length of the CDR3 is 14 residues. Trimming cost V 4 bases and J 0 bases, with 7 bases left between them. The germline gives CDR1 SGHVS, CDR2 FQNEAQ. Based on the CDR3 plus reference TRBV7-8 and TRBJ1-3, the full variable domain is GAGVSQSPRYKVAKRGQDVALRCDPISGHVSLFWYQQALGQGPEFLTYFQNEAQLDKSGLPSDRFFAERPEGSVSTLKIQRTQQEDSAVYLCASSWTFSGNTIYFGEGSWLTVV.

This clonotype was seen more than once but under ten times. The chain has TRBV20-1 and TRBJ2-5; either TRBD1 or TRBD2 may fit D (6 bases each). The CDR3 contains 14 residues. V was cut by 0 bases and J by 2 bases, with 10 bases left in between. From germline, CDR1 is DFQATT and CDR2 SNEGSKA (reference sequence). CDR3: CSARDRRGQETQYF. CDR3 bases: TGCAGTGCTAGAGATAGGAGGGGGCAAGAGACCCAGTACTTC.

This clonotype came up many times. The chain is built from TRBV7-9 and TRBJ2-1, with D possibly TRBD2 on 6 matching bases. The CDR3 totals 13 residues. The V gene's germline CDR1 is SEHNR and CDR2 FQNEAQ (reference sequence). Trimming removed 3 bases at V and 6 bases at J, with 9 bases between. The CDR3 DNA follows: TGTGCCAGCAGCTTTGGGGGGTTCAATGAGCAGTTCTTC. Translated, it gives CASSFGGFNEQFF.

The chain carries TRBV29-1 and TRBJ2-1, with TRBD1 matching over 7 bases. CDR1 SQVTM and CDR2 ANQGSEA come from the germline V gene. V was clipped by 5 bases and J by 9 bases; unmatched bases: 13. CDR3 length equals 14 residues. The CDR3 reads CSVLPTGNSREQFF. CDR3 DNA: TGCAGCGTTCTCCCGACAGGGAACTCACGTGAGCAGTTCTTC.

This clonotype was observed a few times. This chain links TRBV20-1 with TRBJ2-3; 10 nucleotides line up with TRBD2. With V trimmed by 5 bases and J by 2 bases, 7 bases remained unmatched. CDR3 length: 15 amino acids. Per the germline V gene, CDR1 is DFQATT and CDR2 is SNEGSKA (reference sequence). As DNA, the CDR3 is TGCAGTGCTCGGACTAGCGGATCCCTCACAGATACGCAGTATTTT. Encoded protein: CSARTSGSLTDTQYF.